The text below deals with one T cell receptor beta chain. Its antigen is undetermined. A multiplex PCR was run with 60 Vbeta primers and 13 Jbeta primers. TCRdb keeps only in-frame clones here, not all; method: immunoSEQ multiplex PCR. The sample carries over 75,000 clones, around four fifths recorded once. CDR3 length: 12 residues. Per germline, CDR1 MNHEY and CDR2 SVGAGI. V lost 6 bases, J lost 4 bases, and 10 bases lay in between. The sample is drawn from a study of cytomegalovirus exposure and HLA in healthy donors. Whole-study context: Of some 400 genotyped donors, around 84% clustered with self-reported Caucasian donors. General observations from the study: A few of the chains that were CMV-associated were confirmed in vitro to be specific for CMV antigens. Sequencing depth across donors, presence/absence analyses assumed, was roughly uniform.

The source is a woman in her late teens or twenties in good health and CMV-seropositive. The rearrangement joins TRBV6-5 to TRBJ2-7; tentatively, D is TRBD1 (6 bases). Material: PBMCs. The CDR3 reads CASSQGGYEQYF. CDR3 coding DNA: TGTGCCAGCAGCCAAGGGGGTTACGAGCAGTACTTC.